This is a list of T cell receptor beta chains from one sample in a study of cytomegalovirus exposure and HLA in healthy donors. Profiled with immunoSEQ multiplex PCR; TCRdb holds only in-frame clones, not every one. The table records 100,000 or so clones, almost 70% of them present only once. The sequenced material came from PBMCs. These receptors originate from a man aged 25 to 45 in good health and CMV-seronegative. The conserved cysteine and the conserved F or W are not part of the CDR3 here.

V: TRBV18
CDR3: ASSAPNSGANGLT

V: TRBV4-1
CDR3: ASSQDETSGRPTSYNEQF

V: TRBV14
CDR3: ASSQPKRTSGNQETQY

V: TRBV5-4
CDR3: ASSLGLAGAGETQY

V: TRBV6-5
CDR3: ASIPGGSQETQY

V: TRBV6-1
CDR3: ASRTPGHYPRAQH

V: TRBV9
CDR3: ASSMTSGRLNEQF

V: TRBV7-2
CDR3: ASSLGVGAEGVFSTQY

V: TRBV11-2
CDR3: ASSLYGSGSEQF

V: TRBV11-2
CDR3: ASSADRDQPQH

V: TRBV30
CDR3: AWSPIGEVQIYGYT

V: TRBV2
CDR3: ASSGQGSHTEAF

V: TRBV7-6
CDR3: ASSLGQGAYNEQF

V: TRBV7-2
CDR3: ASSFKYSNTEAF

V: TRBV6-5
CDR3: ASSYSIRANQPQH

V: TRBV2
CDR3: AGTRSLETQY

V: TRBV5-1
CDR3: ASSFEGARNYGYT

V: TRBV28
CDR3: ASRGTNNSPLH

V: TRBV30
CDR3: AWSGSSGRAPQY

V: TRBV2
CDR3: ASSLQGFQTREAF

V: TRBV18
CDR3: ASSPVSGQPQH

V: TRBV7-8
CDR3: ASTQGPYNSPLH

V: TRBV15
CDR3: ATRDRTESYEQY

V: TRBV5-1
CDR3: ASSRAGEADTQY

V: TRBV28
CDR3: ASNSQQGKY

V: TRBV7-2
CDR3: ASSQTGGWGGETQY

V: TRBV7-3
CDR3: ASSTNTYNEQF

V: TRBV28
CDR3: ASRAAKNIQY

V: TRBV7-8
CDR3: ASSLGGDSPYEQY

V: TRBV18
CDR3: ASSPPSAGQETQY

V: TRBV5-4
CDR3: ASSPLAGELSGQY

V: TRBV19
CDR3: ASRDGGLAYEQY

V: TRBV2
CDR3: ASSVWREGNTIY

V: TRBV19
CDR3: ASSDPGGSDTGELF

V: TRBV5-6
CDR3: ASSLPGQGSDTQY

V: TRBV2
CDR3: ASSELGQKNEKLF

V: TRBV11-1
CDR3: ASSLARRVGTEAF

V: TRBV7-3
CDR3: ASSWGGSSSYNEQF

V: TRBV5-1
CDR3: ASSLASGQGETQY

V: TRBV28
CDR3: ASSFSPGDEQY

V: TRBV10-3
CDR3: AISETVDYGYT

V: TRBV7-2
CDR3: ASSLAGQGKDPRTQY

V: TRBV4-1
CDR3: ATLDIPSYEQY

V: TRBV6-6
CDR3: ASRTQGASTDTQY

V: TRBV19
CDR3: ASSPTGREKLF

V: TRBV6-4
CDR3: ASSDGAAGGHNEQF

V: TRBV6-1
CDR3: ASGKREGTEQF

V: TRBV5-5
CDR3: ASSFRERDLSGELF

V: TRBV5-8
CDR3: AQTGQGRETQY